This entry lists 2 T cell receptor beta chains sequenced from one sample in a study of shared clonotypes between healthy human individuals. Terminally differentiated effector memory CD45RA+ cells were excluded from the naive CD8 cells, which were CD45RO-negative and positively selected for CCR7. Repertoires were generated with immunoSEQ multiplex PCR, while TCRdb's copy carries only in-frame clones and drops some. The repertoire holds 630,000 or so clones, with 98% as singletons. Source material: naive CD8+ T cells sorted from blood. Source of these receptors: a man younger than 45 in good health.

J is TRBJ2-7 and V is TRBV28, with D possibly called TRBD1 or TRBD2 (5 bases each). Looked up from germline, CDR1 is MDHEN and CDR2 is SYDVKM. The length of the CDR3 is 14 residues. V was cut by 3 bases and J by 0 bases, with 9 bases left in between. DNA of the CDR3: TGTGCCAGCAGTTTTAGGGACGTCTCCTACGAGCAGTACTTC. It yields the protein CASSFRDVSYEQYF.

CDR3 loop: CSAVWDGELFF. CDR3 bases: TGCAGTGCCGTCTGGGACGGGGAGCTGTTTTTT. V gene TRBV20-1 combines with J gene TRBJ2-2, with D hard to call. Germline V gene lookup returns CDR1 DFQATT and CDR2 SNEGSKA (reference sequence). The CDR3 spans 11 residues. V was clipped by 6 bases and J by 7 bases, with 9 bases between them.